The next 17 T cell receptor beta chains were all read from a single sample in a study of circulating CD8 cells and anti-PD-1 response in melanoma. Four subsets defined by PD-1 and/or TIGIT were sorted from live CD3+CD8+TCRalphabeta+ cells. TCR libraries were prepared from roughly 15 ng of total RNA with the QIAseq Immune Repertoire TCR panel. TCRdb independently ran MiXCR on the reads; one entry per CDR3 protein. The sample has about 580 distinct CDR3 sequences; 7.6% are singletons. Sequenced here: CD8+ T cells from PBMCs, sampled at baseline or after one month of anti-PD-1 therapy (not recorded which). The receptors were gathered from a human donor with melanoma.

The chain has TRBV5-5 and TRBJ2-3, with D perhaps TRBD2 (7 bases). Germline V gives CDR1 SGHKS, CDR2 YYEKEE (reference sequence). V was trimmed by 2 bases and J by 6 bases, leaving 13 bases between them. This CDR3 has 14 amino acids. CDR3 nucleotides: TGTGCCAGCAGCTTCGGGGGGCTCAGGGATACGCAGTATTTT. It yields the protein CASSFGGLRDTQYF.

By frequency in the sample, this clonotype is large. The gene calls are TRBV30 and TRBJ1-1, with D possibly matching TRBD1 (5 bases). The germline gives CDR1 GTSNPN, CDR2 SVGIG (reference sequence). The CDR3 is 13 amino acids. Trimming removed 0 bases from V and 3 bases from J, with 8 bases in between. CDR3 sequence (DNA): TGTGCCTGGAGTGTGTCGGGACACACTGAAGCTTTCTTT. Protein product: CAWSVSGHTEAFF.

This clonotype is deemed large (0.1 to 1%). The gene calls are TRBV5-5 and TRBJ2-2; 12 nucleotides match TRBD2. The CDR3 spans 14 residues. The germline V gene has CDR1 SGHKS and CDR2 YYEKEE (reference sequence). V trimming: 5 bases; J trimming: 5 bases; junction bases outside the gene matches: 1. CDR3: CASRGLAGTGELFF. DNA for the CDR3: TGTGCCAGCAGAGGACTAGCGGGGACCGGGGAGCTGTTTTTT.

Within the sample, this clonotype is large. The CDR3 DNA follows: TGTGCCAGTAGTATAGCGGGTGACGAGCAGTACTTC. Translating it yields CASSIAGDEQYF. This chain joins TRBV19 and TRBJ2-7; no clear D gene. Germline loops: CDR1 LNHDA, CDR2 SQIVND (reference sequence). The CDR3 totals 12 residues. The ends were cut back, 1 base at V and 5 bases at J, with 6 bases in the middle.

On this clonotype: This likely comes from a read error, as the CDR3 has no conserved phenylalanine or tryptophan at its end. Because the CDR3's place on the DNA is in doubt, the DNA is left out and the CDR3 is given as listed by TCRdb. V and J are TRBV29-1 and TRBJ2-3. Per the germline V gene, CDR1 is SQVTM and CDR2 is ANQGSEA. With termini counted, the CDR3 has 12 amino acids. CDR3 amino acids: CSAEDSTQYFWV.

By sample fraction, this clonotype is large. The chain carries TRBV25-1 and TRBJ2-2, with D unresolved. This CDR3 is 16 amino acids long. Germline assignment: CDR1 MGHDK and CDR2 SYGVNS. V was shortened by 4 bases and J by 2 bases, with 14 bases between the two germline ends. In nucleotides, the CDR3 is TGTGCCAGCAGTGGCCCGCCGAGAGCCAACACCGGGGAGCTGTTTTTT. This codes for CASSGPPRANTGELFF.

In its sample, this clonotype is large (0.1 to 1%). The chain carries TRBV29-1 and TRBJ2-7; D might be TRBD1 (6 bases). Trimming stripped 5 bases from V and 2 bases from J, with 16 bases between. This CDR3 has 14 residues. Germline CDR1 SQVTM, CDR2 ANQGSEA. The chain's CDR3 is CSVRTGQAPYEQYF. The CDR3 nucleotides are TGCAGCGTTAGAACAGGGCAAGCTCCCTACGAGCAGTACTTC.

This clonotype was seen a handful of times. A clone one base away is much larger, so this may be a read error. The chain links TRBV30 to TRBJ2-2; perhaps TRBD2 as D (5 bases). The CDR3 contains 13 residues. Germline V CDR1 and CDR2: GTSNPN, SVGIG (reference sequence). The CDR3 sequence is CAGSWQVTGELFF. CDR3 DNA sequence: TGTGCCGGGAGTTGGCAGGTCACCGGGGAGCTGTTTTTT. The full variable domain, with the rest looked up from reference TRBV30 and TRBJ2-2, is SQTIHQWPATLVQPVGSPLSLECTVEGTSNPNLYWYRQAAGRGLQLLFYSVGIGQISSEVPQNLSASRPQDRQFILSSKKLLLSDSGFYLCAGSWQVTGELFFGEGSRLTVL.

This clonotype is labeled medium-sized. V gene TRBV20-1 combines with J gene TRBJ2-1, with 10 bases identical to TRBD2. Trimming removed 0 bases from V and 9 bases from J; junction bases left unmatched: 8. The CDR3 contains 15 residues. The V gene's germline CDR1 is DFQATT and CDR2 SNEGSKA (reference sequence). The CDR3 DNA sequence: TGCAGTGCTAGAGATTCACTAGCGGGGATCAGTGAGCAGTTCTTC. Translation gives CSARDSLAGISEQFF.

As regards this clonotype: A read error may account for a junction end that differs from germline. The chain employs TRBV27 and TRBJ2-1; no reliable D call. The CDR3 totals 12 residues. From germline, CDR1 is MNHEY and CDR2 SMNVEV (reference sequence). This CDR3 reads CASSPNYNGQFF. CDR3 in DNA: TGTGCCAGCAGTCCGAACTACAATGGGCAGTTCTTC.

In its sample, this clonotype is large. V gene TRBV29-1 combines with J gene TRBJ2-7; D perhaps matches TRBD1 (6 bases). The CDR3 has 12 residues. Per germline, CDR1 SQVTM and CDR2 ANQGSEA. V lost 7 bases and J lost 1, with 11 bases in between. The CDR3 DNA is TGCAGCGGCTGGGACACATCCTACGAGCAGTACTTC. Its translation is CSGWDTSYEQYF.

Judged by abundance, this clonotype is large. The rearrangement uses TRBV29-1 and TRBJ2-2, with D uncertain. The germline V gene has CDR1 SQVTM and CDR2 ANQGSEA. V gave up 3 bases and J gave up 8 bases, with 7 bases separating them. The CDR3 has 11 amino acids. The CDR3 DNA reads TGCAGCGTTGAGTTTAGGGGGGAGCTGTTTTTT. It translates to CSVEFRGELFF.

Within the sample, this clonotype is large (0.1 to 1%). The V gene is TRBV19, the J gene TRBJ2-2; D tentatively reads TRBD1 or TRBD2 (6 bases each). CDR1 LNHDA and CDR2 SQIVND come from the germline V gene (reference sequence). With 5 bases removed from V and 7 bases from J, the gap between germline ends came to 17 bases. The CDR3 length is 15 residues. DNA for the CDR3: TGTGCCAGTAGTCCCTGGGGGGCGCCTGACGGGGAGCTGTTTTTT. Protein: CASSPWGAPDGELFF.

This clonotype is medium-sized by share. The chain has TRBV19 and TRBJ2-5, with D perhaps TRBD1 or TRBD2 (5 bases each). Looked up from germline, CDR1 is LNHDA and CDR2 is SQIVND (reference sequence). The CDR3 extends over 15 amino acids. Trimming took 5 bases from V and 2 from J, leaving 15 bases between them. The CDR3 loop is CASSHWDGGQETQYF. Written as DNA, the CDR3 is TGTGCCAGTAGTCACTGGGACGGAGGACAAGAGACCCAGTACTTC.

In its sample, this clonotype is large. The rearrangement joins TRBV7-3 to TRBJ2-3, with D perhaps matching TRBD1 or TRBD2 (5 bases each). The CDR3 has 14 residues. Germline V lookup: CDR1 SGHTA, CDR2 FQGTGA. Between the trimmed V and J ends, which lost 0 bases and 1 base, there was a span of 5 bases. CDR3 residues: CASSLTGGTDTQYF. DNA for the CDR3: TGTGCCAGCAGCTTAACGGGGGGCACAGATACGCAGTATTTT. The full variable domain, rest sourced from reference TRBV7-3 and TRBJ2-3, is GAGVSQTPSNKVTEKGKYVELRCDPISGHTALYWYRQSLGQGPEFLIYFQGTGAADDSGLPNDRFFAVRPEGSVSTLKIQRTERGDSAVYLCASSLTGGTDTQYFGPGTRLTVL.

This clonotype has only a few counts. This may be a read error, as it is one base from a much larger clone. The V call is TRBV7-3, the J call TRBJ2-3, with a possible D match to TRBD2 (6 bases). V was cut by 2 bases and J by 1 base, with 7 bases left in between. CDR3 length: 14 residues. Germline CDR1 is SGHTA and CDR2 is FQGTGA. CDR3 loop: CASSLSGGTDTQYF. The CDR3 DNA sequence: TGTGCCAGCAGCTTATCGGGGGGCACAGATACGCAGTATTTT. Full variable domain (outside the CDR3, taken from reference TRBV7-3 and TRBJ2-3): GAGVSQTPSNKVTEKGKYVELRCDPISGHTALYWYRQSLGQGPEFLIYFQGTGAADDSGLPNDRFFAVRPEGSVSTLKIQRTERGDSAVYLCASSLSGGTDTQYFGPGTRLTVL.

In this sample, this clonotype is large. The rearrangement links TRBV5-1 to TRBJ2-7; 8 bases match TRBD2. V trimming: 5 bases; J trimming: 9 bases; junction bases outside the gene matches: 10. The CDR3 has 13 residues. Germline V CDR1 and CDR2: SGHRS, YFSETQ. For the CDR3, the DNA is TGCGCCAGCAGAGATACTAGCGGAGACACGCAGTACTTC. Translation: CASRDTSGDTQYF. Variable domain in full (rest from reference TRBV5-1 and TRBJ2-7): KAGVTQTPRYLIKTRGQQVTLSCSPISGHRSVSWYQQTPGQGLQFLFEYFSETQRNKGNFPGRFSGRQFSNSRSEMNVSTLELGDSALYLCASRDTSGDTQYFGPGTRLTVT.